The 23 T cell receptor beta chains below all came from one sample that was sequenced in a study of blood T cell repertoires in COVID-19. The data were produced by immunoSEQ multiplex PCR, yet TCRdb's version contains in-frame clones alone and is incomplete. The table includes about 200,000 clones, 85% to 90% detected once. The sample consisted of PBMCs or T cells enriched from blood (not recorded which). All receptors derive from a middle-aged woman in a cohort exposed to, infected with or recovered from COVID-19 (not recorded which).

V and J are TRBV5-5 and TRBJ1-3; 7 bases line up with TRBD1. The CDR3 has 17 residues. Germline lookup yields CDR1 SGHKS and CDR2 YYEKEE (reference sequence). Losses at the gene ends were 7 bases for V and 3 bases for J; bases not matched to a gene: 16. The chain's CDR3 is CASSSVTGLALGNTIYF. The CDR3 DNA reads TGTGCCAGCTCCTCCGTGACAGGGTTGGCTCTTGGAAACACCATATATTTT.

The chain employs TRBV11-3 and TRBJ2-3, with TRBD2 matching over 7 bases. V was pared by 4 bases and J by 6 bases, with 7 bases of the junction left unmatched. There are 14 residues in the CDR3. The germline V gene has CDR1 SGHNT and CDR2 YENEEA. The CDR3 coding sequence is TGTGCCAGCAGCTCGAGGAGTAGCGGGGATACGCAGTATTTT. Amino acid sequence: CASSSRSSGDTQYF.

The chain joins TRBV4-1 to TRBJ2-7, with unresolved D. The CDR3 contains 14 residues. Trimming stripped 2 bases from V and 6 bases from J, with 14 bases between. CDR1 is MGHRA, CDR2 YSYEKL, per germline. In DNA, the CDR3 is TGCGCCAGCAGCCAACGTGCGGCCCACGGCGAGCAGTACTTC. Translation: CASSQRAAHGEQYF.

Concerning this clone itself: Without the conserved terminal phenylalanine or tryptophan, this CDR3 likely stems from a read error. The DNA is left out, because the CDR3 cannot be placed on it with certainty; the CDR3 is given as TCRdb lists it. V gene TRBV30 combines with J gene TRBJ1-1. The CDR3 totals 8 residues, both ends included. Germline lookup yields CDR1 GTSNPN and CDR2 SVGIG (reference sequence). The CDR3 sequence is CAFRRRKC.

The gene calls are TRBV5-1 and TRBJ1-1, with 10 bases that match TRBD1. Unmatched junction bases numbered 2, after V lost 0 bases and J lost 0 bases. CDR1 and CDR2 from the germline V gene are SGHRS and YFSETQ. The CDR3 has 16 amino acids. The CDR3 is CASSLAGTGVNTEAFF. The DNA of the CDR3 is TGCGCCAGCAGCTTGGCCGGGACAGGGGTGAACACTGAAGCTTTCTTT.

This chain uses TRBV6-5 with TRBJ1-1; tentative D call: TRBD1 (5 bases). The CDR3 runs 11 residues. CDR1 MNHEY and CDR2 SVGAGI come from the germline V gene. Trimming pared 8 bases from V and 5 bases from J, leaving 9 bases between. DNA for the CDR3: TGTGCCAGCTTCAAGGGGACTGAAGCTTTCTTT. It specifies CASFKGTEAFF.

The chain couples TRBV15 to TRBJ2-1, with D possibly matching TRBD1 (5 bases). The CDR3 is made up of 14 amino acids. Trimming removed 0 bases from V and 2 bases from J, with 5 bases in between. CDR1 is LNHNV, CDR2 YYDKDF, per germline (reference sequence). The CDR3 nucleotides are TGTGCCACCAGCAGAGAGGGGCCCTACAATGAGCAGTTCTTC. This translates into CATSREGPYNEQFF. Based on the CDR3 plus reference TRBV15 and TRBJ2-1, the full variable domain is DAMVIQNPRYQVTQFGKPVTLSCSQTLNHNVMYWYQQKSSQAPKLLFHYYDKDFNNEADTPDNFQSRRPNTSFCFLDIRSPGLGDTAMYLCATSREGPYNEQFFGPGTRLTVL.

J is TRBJ1-3 and V is TRBV2; the D gene is possibly TRBD1 (6 bases). CDR3 length equals 16 residues. Germline CDR1 reads SNHLY; CDR2 reads FYNNEI. V dropped 4 bases and J dropped 0 bases, with 13 bases sitting between them. The CDR3 here is CASSGRQVASGNTIYF. The CDR3 nucleotides read TGTGCCAGCAGTGGTAGACAGGTAGCCTCTGGAAACACCATATATTTT.

The chain carries TRBV10-3 and TRBJ2-1; 12 positions agree with TRBD2. There are 17 residues in the CDR3. Trimming at V came to 1 base and at J to 4 bases, leaving 5 bases not matched to a gene. Germline CDR1 ENHRY, CDR2 SYGVKD. CDR3 DNA: TGTGCCATCAGTGAGTTGGGGACTAGCGGGTTTTACAATGAGCAGTTCTTC. This sequence encodes CAISELGTSGFYNEQFF.

J is TRBJ1-2 and V is TRBV19, with 8 nucleotides matching TRBD1. Looked up from germline, CDR1 is LNHDA and CDR2 is SQIVND (reference sequence). Trimming removed 6 bases from V and 5 bases from J; junction bases left unmatched: 5. The CDR3 spans 13 residues. The CDR3 coding sequence is TGTGCCAGTAGAGGACAGGGCGGGTATGGCTACACCTTC. It specifies CASRGQGGYGYTF.

The chain uses TRBV29-1 and TRBJ1-2; D possibly corresponds to TRBD1 (5 bases). Germline assignment: CDR1 SQVTM and CDR2 ANQGSEA. Between the trimmed V and J ends, which lost 6 bases and 5 bases, there was a span of 19 bases. There are 14 residues in the CDR3. The CDR3 bases are TGCAGCGTCGCCCGGGGAGGGGAACGTTATGGCTACACCTTC. This gives the protein CSVARGGERYGYTF.

This chain connects TRBV4-3 to TRBJ1-3; 7 bases map to TRBD1. Germline CDR1 LGHNA, CDR2 YSLEER. Trimming cost V 3 bases and J 4 bases; bases outside gene matches: 6. CDR3 size: 15 residues. This chain's CDR3 is CASSQSRTGGNTIYF. CDR3 in DNA: TGCGCCAGCAGCCAGTCCCGGACAGGAGGAAACACCATATATTTT.

The chain joins TRBV28 to TRBJ2-6; unclear D gene. Trimming pared 7 bases from V and 5 bases from J, leaving 3 bases between. CDR3 length: 11 amino acids. Looked up from germline, CDR1 is MDHEN and CDR2 is SYDVKM. The CDR3 region has the DNA TGTGCCAGCACTAGGGCCAACGTCCTGACTTTC. Its translation is CASTRANVLTF.

In nucleotides, the CDR3 is TGCGCCAGCAGTGAGTCCGACAGGGGGAGCGGGGATACGCAGTATTTT. This sequence encodes CASSESDRGSGDTQYF. The rearrangement uses TRBV10-1 and TRBJ2-3, with 9 bases aligning to TRBD1. This CDR3 is 16 amino acids long. Germline V gene sequence: CDR1 WNHNN, CDR2 SYGVQD (reference sequence). Trimming removed 0 bases from V and 6 bases from J; junction bases left unmatched: 7.

The chain combines TRBV19 with TRBJ1-1, with 8 bases aligning to TRBD1. The CDR3 extends over 15 amino acids. V gave up 5 bases and J gave up 6 bases; unmatched junction bases: 11. Germline V gene data show CDR1 as LNHDA and CDR2 as SQIVND (reference sequence). CDR3 region: CASSATGGSGAEAFF. The CDR3 bases are TGTGCCAGTAGTGCTACAGGGGGAAGTGGCGCTGAAGCTTTCTTT. The variable domain in full, completed from reference TRBV19 and TRBJ1-1, reads DGGITQSPKYLFRKEGQNVTLSCEQNLNHDAMYWYRQDPGQGLRLIYYSQIVNDFQKGDIAEGYSVSREKKESFPLTVTSAQKNPTAFYLCASSATGGSGAEAFFGQGTRLTVV.

The rearrangement uses TRBV20-1 and TRBJ2-7; 11 bases match TRBD2. With 3 bases clipped from V and 2 bases from J, the junction kept 6 bases outside the gene matches. The CDR3 runs 15 residues. Germline loops: CDR1 DFQATT, CDR2 SNEGSKA (reference sequence). This CDR3 reads CSASGLAGKPYEQYF. For the CDR3, the DNA is TGCAGTGCTAGTGGACTAGCGGGTAAACCCTACGAGCAGTACTTC.

The chain employs TRBV28 and TRBJ1-6; the D gene is possibly TRBD1 (6 bases). The ends were cut back, 6 bases at V and 0 bases at J, with 12 bases in the middle. The length of the CDR3 is 16 residues. CDR1 is MDHEN and CDR2 is SYDVKM in the germline V gene. CDR3 coding DNA: TGTGCCAGCAGGCCTACAGGGAGCTCCTATAATTCACCCCTCCACTTT. Encoded protein: CASRPTGSSYNSPLHF.

This chain uses TRBV13 with TRBJ1-2, with TRBD1 identical over 8 bases. After removal of 5 bases from V and 5 bases from J, the junction contained 7 bases not matched to a gene. CDR1 is PRHDT and CDR2 is FYEKMQ in the germline V gene (reference sequence). This CDR3 contains 14 residues. CDR3 coding DNA: TGTGCCAGCAGCATCCGCGGGACAGGATATGGCTACACCTTC. It specifies CASSIRGTGYGYTF.

This chain links TRBV7-9 with TRBJ2-6, with D maybe TRBD1 (6 bases). CDR3 length equals 17 residues. From germline, CDR1 is SEHNR and CDR2 FQNEAQ (reference sequence). V dropped 5 bases and J dropped 4 bases, with 18 bases sitting between them. CDR3 protein: CASSDGRDTRGANVLTF. Here the CDR3 DNA reads TGTGCCAGCAGCGACGGCCGGGACACTCGCGGGGCCAACGTCCTGACTTTC.

The V gene is TRBV15, the J gene TRBJ1-1, with D possibly TRBD1 on 6 matching bases. The germline V gene has CDR1 LNHNV and CDR2 YYDKDF (reference sequence). The V and J ends lost 0 bases and 6 bases respectively, with 14 bases between them. The CDR3 has 15 amino acids. CDR3 sequence reads: CATSRDGNRVPEAFF. The CDR3, as DNA: TGTGCCACCAGCAGAGACGGAAACAGGGTTCCTGAAGCTTTCTTT.

This sequence joins TRBV19 and TRBJ2-1; a weak D match, TRBD1 (6 bases). The CDR3 spans 13 residues. CDR1 and CDR2 from the germline V gene are LNHDA and SQIVND (reference sequence). V dropped 5 bases and J dropped 7 bases, with 12 bases sitting between them. CDR3 amino acids: CASSVIQGNEQFF. The CDR3 nucleotides are TGTGCCAGTAGTGTCATACAGGGTAATGAGCAGTTCTTC.

The chain recombines TRBV2 with TRBJ1-1, with a possible D match to TRBD1 (6 bases). This CDR3 comprises 13 residues. Germline V gives CDR1 SNHLY, CDR2 FYNNEI. Trimming took 6 bases from V and 0 from J, leaving 8 bases between them. DNA for the CDR3: TGTGCCAGCAGAACAGGGTTGAACACTGAAGCTTTCTTT. Its translation is CASRTGLNTEAFF. Drawing the rest from reference TRBV2 and TRBJ1-1, the complete variable domain is EPEVTQTPSHQVTQMGQEVILRCVPISNHLYFYWYRQILGQKVEFLVSFYNNEISEKSEIFDDQFSVERPDGSNFTLKIRSTKLEDSAMYFCASRTGLNTEAFFGQGTRLTVV.

The genes are TRBV11-2 and TRBJ2-1; 7 nucleotides match TRBD2. This CDR3 comprises 12 residues. The V gene end was trimmed by 4 bases and the J gene end by 14 bases; junction bases not matched to a gene: 8. Looked up from germline, CDR1 is SGHAT and CDR2 is FQNNGV. The DNA for the CDR3 is TGTGCCAGCAGCTGGGGAGGGCTGGGTGAGTTCTTC. Amino acids: CASSWGGLGEFF.